This T cell receptor beta chain was recorded in a study of T cells in Graves' hyperthyroidism and ophthalmopathy. Study context: Staff took peripheral blood when the initial diagnosis was made, before any treatment began. Whole-study results and caveats: A model built on 13 V-J features separated ophthalmopathy from stable hyperthyroidism.

For Graves' hyperthyroidism to be stable, ophthalmopathy could not progress within 18 months. Fresh peripheral blood, less than 11 ml of it, supplied the PBMCs. The table lists this clonotype with many counts. Its antigen is unknown. Germline V gene data show CDR1 as DFQATT and CDR2 as SNEGSKA (reference sequence). V gave up 6 bases and J gave up 4 bases; unmatched junction bases: 7. The CDR3 is made up of 14 amino acids. Authors of the study amplified TCR beta CDR3 regions from RNA transcripts. In the first-round RT-PCR of the TCR CDR3, the HTBI primer set was used. TCRdb re-called the multiplex PCR reads through MiXCR, storing one row per CDR3 protein. This table has 700,000 or so distinct CDR3 sequences, 15% to 20% appearing once.

The chain has TRBV20-1 and TRBJ2-3, with 10 positions matching TRBD1. Sequenced sample: blood. The clonotype originates from a man between 18 and 29 years old with Graves' hyperthyroidism. The CDR3 spells CSAPGQGKADTQYF. CDR3 DNA sequence: TGCAGTGCCCCGGGACAGGGGAAGGCAGATACGCAGTATTTT.